This entry describes one TCR beta chain. At one end the junction does not follow the germline gene, possibly because of a read error. From germline, CDR1 is MNHEY and CDR2 SMNVEV (reference sequence). This CDR3 is 14 amino acids long. This entry comes from a study of T cells in Graves' hyperthyroidism and ophthalmopathy. It was RNA transcripts that yielded the amplified TCR beta CDR3 regions. HTBI primers were employed in a first-round RT-PCR of the TCR CDR3. TCRdb ran MiXCR on the multiplex PCR reads and lists one entry per CDR3 protein. The top ten hold approximately 8.6% of the sample, which has roughly 290,000 distinct CDR3 sequences, 13% seen once. Patients with uncontrolled infections, other autoimmune diseases, pregnancy or lactation were excluded.

The receptor comes from a woman in her 30s with Graves' hyperthyroidism that later progressed to Graves' ophthalmopathy. This rearrangement joins TRBV27 to TRBJ1-6, with D unresolved. The sequencing input was blood. The CDR3 DNA reads TGTGCCAGCAGTTTATCGGCAGCTAATTCACCCCACCACTTT. It yields the protein CASSLSAANSPHHF.